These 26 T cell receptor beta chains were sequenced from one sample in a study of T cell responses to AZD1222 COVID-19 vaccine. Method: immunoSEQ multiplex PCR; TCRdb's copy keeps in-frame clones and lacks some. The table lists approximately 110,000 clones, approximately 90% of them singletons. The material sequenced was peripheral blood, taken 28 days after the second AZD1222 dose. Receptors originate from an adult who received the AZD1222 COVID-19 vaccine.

The CDR3 sequence: CAISDVSRGHAGELFF. The CDR3 DNA sequence: TGTGCCATCAGTGACGTTAGTAGGGGTCATGCCGGGGAGCTGTTTTTT. This chain connects TRBV10-3 to TRBJ2-2; TRBD1 is a possible D gene (5 bases). This CDR3 has 16 residues. The germline V gene has CDR1 ENHRY and CDR2 SYGVKD. Trimming took off 3 bases at V and 6 bases at J, with 17 bases between the two ends.

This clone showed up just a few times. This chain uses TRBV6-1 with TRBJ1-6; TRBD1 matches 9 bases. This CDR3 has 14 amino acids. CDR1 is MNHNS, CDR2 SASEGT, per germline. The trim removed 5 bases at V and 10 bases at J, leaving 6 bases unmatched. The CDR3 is CASSLGQGNSPLHF. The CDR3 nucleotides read TGTGCCAGCAGTTTGGGACAGGGCAACTCACCCCTCCACTTT.

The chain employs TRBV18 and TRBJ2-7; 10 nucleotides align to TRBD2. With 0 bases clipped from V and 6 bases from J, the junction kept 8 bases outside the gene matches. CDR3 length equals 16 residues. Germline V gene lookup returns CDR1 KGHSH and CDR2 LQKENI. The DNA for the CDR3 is TGTGCCAGCTCACCACCGCAAACTAGCGGGATGGCCGAGCAGTACTTC. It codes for CASSPPQTSGMAEQYF.

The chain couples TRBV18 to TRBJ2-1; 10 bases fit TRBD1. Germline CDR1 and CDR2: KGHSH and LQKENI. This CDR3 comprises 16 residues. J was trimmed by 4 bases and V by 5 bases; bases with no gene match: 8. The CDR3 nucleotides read TGTGCCAGCTCATCAAGACAGGGGGCAACTTACAATGAGCAGTTCTTC. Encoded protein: CASSSRQGATYNEQFF. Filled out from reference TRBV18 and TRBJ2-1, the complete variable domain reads NAGVMQNPRHLVRRRGQEARLRCSPMKGHSHVYWYRQLPEEGLKFMVYLQKENIIDESGMPKERFSAEFPKEGPSILRIQQVVRGDSAAYFCASSSRQGATYNEQFFGPGTRLTVL.

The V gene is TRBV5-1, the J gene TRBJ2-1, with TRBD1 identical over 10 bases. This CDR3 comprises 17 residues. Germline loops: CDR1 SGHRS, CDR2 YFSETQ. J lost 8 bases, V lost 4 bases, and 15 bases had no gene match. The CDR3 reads CASSRQPGQGFFYEQFF. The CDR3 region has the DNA TGCGCCAGCAGCCGCCAACCGGGACAGGGGTTTTTTTATGAGCAGTTCTTC.

DNA for the CDR3: TGTGCCAGCAGTGGACAGGGTGGGACCCAGTACTTC. Translation gives CASSGQGGTQYF. The chain links TRBV2 to TRBJ2-5; the match to TRBD1 covers 7 bases. This CDR3 spans 12 amino acids. V shed 4 bases, J shed 7 bases, and the junction held 3 bases outside the gene matches. Germline V gives CDR1 SNHLY, CDR2 FYNNEI.

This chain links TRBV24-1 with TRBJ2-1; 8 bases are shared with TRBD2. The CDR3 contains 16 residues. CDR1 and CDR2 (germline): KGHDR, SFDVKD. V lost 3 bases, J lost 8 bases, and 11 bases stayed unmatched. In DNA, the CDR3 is TGTGCCACCAGTGATCCGAGCGGGAGCGTGAGGGATGAGCAGTTCTTC. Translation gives CATSDPSGSVRDEQFF.

DNA for the CDR3: TGTGCCAGCAGTTTCGGCAGTTCAGCCCAGCATTTT. It specifies CASSFGSSAQHF. This chain joins TRBV28 and TRBJ1-5; no definite D call. This CDR3 comprises 12 residues. The germline gives CDR1 MDHEN, CDR2 SYDVKM. Trimming removed 3 bases from V and 11 bases from J, with 11 bases in between.

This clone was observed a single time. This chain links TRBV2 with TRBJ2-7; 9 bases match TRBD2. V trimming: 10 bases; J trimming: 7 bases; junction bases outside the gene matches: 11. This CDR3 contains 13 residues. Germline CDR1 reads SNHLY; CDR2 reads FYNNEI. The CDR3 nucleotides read TGTGCCATCAGACTAGCGGAAATCACAGAGCAGTACTTC. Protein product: CAIRLAEITEQYF.

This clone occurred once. The CDR3, as DNA: TGTGCCAGCAGCTGGATGGGGGTGGACACTGAAGCTTTCTTT. Translated, it gives CASSWMGVDTEAFF. The chain couples TRBV13 to TRBJ1-1, with TRBD1 as a possible D gene (5 bases). Trimming stripped 4 bases from V and 3 bases from J, with 12 bases between. The CDR3 covers 14 residues. The germline CDR1 and CDR2 sequences are PRHDT and FYEKMQ (reference sequence).

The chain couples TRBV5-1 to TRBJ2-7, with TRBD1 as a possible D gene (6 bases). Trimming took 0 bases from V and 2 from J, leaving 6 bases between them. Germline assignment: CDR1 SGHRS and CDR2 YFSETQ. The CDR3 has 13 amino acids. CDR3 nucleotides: TGCGCCAGCAGCTTGGACAGGGCCTACGAGCAGTACTTC. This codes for CASSLDRAYEQYF.

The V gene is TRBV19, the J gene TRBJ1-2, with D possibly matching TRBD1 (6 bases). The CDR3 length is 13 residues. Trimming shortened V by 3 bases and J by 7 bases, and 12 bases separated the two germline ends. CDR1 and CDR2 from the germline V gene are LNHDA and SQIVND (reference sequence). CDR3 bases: TGTGCCAGTAGTATCGAGGGGGGCAGTGGCTACACCTTC. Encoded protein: CASSIEGGSGYTF.

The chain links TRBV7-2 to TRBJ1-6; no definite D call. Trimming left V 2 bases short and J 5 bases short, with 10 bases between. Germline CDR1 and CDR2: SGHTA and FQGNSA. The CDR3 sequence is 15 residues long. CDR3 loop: CASSLYWQNNSPLHF. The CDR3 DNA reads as TGTGCCAGCAGCTTATACTGGCAGAATAATTCACCCCTCCACTTT.

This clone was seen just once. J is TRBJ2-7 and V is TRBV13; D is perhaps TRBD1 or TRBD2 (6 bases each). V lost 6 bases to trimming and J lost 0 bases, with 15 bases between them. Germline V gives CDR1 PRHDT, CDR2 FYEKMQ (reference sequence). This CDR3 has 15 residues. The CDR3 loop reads CASRKGGPYSYEQYF. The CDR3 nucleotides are TGTGCCAGCAGGAAAGGGGGGCCTTACTCCTACGAGCAGTACTTC.

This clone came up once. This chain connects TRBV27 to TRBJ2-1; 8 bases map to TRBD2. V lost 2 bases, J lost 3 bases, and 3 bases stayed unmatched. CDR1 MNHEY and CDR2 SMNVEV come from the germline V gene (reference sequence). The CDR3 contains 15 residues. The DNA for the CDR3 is TGTGCCAGCAGTTTAAGTACTAGCGGCTACAATGAGCAGTTCTTC. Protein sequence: CASSLSTSGYNEQFF.

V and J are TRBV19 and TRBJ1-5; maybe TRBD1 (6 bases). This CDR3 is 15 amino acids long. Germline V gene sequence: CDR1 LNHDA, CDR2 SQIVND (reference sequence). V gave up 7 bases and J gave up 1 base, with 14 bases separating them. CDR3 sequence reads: CASTNLGQSNQPQHF. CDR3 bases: TGTGCCAGTACCAATCTAGGACAGAGCAATCAGCCCCAGCATTTT.

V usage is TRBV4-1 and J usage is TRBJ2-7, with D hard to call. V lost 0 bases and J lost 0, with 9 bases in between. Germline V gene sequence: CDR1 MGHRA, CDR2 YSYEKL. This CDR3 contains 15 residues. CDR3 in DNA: TGCGCCAGCAGCCAAGAAGCCGCCTACTCCTACGAGCAGTACTTC. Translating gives CASSQEAAYSYEQYF.

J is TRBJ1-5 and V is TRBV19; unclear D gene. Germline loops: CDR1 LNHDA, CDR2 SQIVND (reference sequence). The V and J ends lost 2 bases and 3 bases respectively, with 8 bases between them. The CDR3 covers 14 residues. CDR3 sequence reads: CASSIQRPNQPQHF. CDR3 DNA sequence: TGTGCCAGTAGTATACAGCGACCCAATCAGCCCCAGCATTTT.

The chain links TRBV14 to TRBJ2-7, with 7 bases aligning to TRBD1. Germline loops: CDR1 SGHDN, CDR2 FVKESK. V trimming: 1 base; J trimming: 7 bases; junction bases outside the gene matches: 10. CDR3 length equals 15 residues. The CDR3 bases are TGTGCCAGCAGCCAAGCCTTCTACAGGGGCCGGGAGCAGTACTTC. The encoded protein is CASSQAFYRGREQYF.

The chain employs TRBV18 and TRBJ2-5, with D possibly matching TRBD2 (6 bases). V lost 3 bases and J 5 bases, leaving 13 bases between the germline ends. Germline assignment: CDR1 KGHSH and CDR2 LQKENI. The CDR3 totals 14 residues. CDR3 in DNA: TGTGCCAGCTCACCTTCACAACGGGAGGAGACCCAGTACTTC. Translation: CASSPSQREETQYF.

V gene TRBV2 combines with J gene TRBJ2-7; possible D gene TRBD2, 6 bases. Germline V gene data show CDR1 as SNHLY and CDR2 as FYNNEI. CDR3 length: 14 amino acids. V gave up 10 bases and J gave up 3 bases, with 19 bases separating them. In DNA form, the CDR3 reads TGTGCCACCAGCCGGGAGACTCGGAGCTACGAGCAGTACTTC. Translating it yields CATSRETRSYEQYF.

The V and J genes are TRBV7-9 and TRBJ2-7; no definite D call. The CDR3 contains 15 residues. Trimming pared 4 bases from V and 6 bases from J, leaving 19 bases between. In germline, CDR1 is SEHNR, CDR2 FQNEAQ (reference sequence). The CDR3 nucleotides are TGTGCCAGCAGCTCTTTTATATTGGGTATAAGCGAGCAGTACTTC. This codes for CASSSFILGISEQYF.

This CDR3 reads CASSLMGLGNQPQHF. Here the CDR3 DNA reads TGTGCCAGCAGCTTGATGGGCCTGGGCAATCAGCCCCAGCATTTT. This chain joins TRBV7-9 and TRBJ1-5, with D hard to call. Germline V lookup: CDR1 SEHNR, CDR2 FQNEAQ (reference sequence). The CDR3 loop spans 15 amino acids. The V end lost 3 bases, the J end lost 2 bases, and 11 bases lay between the germline ends.

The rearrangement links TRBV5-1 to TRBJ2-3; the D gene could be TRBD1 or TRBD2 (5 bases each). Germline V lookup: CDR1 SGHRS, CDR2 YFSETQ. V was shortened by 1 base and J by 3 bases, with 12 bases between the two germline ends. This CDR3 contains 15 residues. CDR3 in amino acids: CASSLLGVRTDTQYF. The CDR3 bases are TGCGCCAGCAGCTTGTTGGGGGTCCGAACAGATACGCAGTATTTT.

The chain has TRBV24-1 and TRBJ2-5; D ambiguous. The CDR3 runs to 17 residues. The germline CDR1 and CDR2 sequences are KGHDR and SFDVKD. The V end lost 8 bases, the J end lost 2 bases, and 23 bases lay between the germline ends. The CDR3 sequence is CATNVWGTLHLQETQYF. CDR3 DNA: TGTGCCACCAATGTATGGGGAACCCTACACCTACAAGAGACCCAGTACTTC.

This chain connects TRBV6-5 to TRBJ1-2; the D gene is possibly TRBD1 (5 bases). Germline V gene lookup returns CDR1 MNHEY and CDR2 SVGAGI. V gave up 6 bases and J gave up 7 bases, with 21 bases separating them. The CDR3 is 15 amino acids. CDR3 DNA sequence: TGTGCCAGCAGCGACATAGGGGCCGACCTCTCTGGCTACACCTTC. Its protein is CASSDIGADLSGYTF.